These 3 T cell receptor beta chains came from one sample sequenced in a study of T cells in Graves' hyperthyroidism and ophthalmopathy. Amplification of TCR beta CDR3 regions used RNA as the template. An initial round of RT-PCR targeting the TCR CDR3 relied on the HTBI primer set. Each CDR3 protein gets one entry after TCRdb re-called the multiplex PCR reads with MiXCR. This sample yields fewer than 450,000 distinct CDR3 sequences, of which approximately 18% are seen a single time; almost 35% belongs to the top ten. Sequenced sample: blood. These TCRs come from a woman in her 30s with Graves' hyperthyroidism that later progressed to Graves' ophthalmopathy.

The chain carries TRBV4-1 and TRBJ1-4, with D unclear. The CDR3 consists of 13 residues. Germline loops: CDR1 MGHRA, CDR2 YSYEKL. The V gene lost 8 bases and the J gene lost 0 bases, with 7 bases spanning the gap. CDR3 residues: CASQVATNEKLFF. The CDR3 region has the DNA TGCGCCAGCCAAGTTGCAACTAATGAAAAACTGTTTTTT.

The rearrangement links TRBV13 to TRBJ1-1; D is undetermined. Germline CDR1 PRHDT, CDR2 FYEKMQ (reference sequence). V dropped 1 base and J dropped 7 bases, with 13 bases sitting between them. The CDR3 has 14 residues. CDR3 protein: CASSLDSRTLEAFF. The CDR3 DNA reads TGTGCCAGCAGCTTAGATAGCCGGACGCTTGAAGCTTTCTTT.

The sample holds many counts of this clonotype. The chain has TRBV6-1 and TRBJ2-3; TRBD2 matches 8 bases. Per the germline V gene, CDR1 is MNHNS and CDR2 is SASEGT. The CDR3 sequence is 15 residues long. Trimming took 5 bases from V and 3 from J; bases not matched to a gene: 7. The CDR3 DNA reads TGTGCCAGCAGTTATCCTGGACTAGCTACAGATACGCAGTATTTT. The encoded protein is CASSYPGLATDTQYF.